Reported below is one T cell receptor beta chain. Its antigen target is currently unknown. No base quality values were provided; no much bigger clone lies one nucleotide off. The sample comes from a study of brain T cells in children with intractable seizures (dated by TCRdb to the early 2020s). In terms of the full investigation: Resected brain tissue from 45 to 60 pediatric epilepsy surgery cases was first screened for immune gene transcripts using a NanoString immunology panel. Among the roughly 12 selected surgery cases, pre-surgery blood was additionally sequenced for eight, leaving four cases with brain tissue only. What the work shows at the level of the full study, not this receptor alone: Because sequencing depth was different between pre-surgery and post-surgery blood, clones absent from the pre-surgery sample may reflect undersampling. Viral specificity was inferred only from CDR3 sequence similarity, and patients' HCMV serostatus was unknown.

V and J lose 4 bases and 4 bases, and a span of 13 bases separates them. The CDR3, from cysteine to phenylalanine, totals 14 residues. Only the CDR3 region is kept as DNA, spanning 42 bases read in frame from base 1. Taken from the germline V gene, the CDR1 and CDR2 loops are SNHLY and FYNNEI. TCR beta chain sequences were generated from genomic DNA using the immunoSEQ assay. The original pipeline was this. CDR3 sequences that did not begin with the conserved framework cysteine at position 104 were removed by hand. To get clonality, the normalized Shannon's Diversity Index was subtracted from one, giving values from 0 (maximal diversity) to 1 (oligoclonal). Chi-squared comparison-of-proportions tests assessed whether the same CDR3 differed in frequency between samples, such as brain versus blood. Public clonotypes were found through immuneACCESS searches, while the VDJdb browser was used to judge similarity to known antiviral clonotypes. TCRdb mirrors the immuneACCESS table, restricted to in-frame sequences. Some clones are absent from its copies; in checked studies, under half trace to an unresolved V gene, and the reason for the others is unknown. V and J calls and clone size are given by that table; D and trimming were obtained from the DNA. The sample table lists tens of thousands of clones, about 96% of them with a count of one. The biggest ten clones account for more than 0.3% of the sample.

Per the publication, the time point label means: resected brain tissue, or blood drawn just prior to surgery. The surgery cases with the highest brain T cell transcript signatures were chosen for TCR beta chain sequencing of brain tissue, and also of blood when blood was available. Patients had been treated with at least one anti-epileptic drug before surgery. The TCR-sequenced patients were children whose drug-resistant epilepsy was caused by tuberous sclerosis complex, focal cortical dysplasia, Rasmussen encephalitis or hemimegalencephaly. Blood was drawn right before the epilepsy surgery. Bulk genomic DNA was extracted from unsorted brain tissue and whole blood with the Monarch genomic DNA purification kit.

The sequence is built from TRBV2 and TRBJ1-1, with the D gene too uncertain to name. This material consisted of peripheral blood, taken at surgery. This receptor was obtained from a boy less than two years old with focal cortical dysplasia and intractable seizures. CDR3 protein: CASSGGVRATEAFF. The DNA sequence is given as TGTGCCAGCAGTGGTGGGGTACGGGCCACTGAAGCTTTCTTT. The reference TRBV2 and TRBJ1-1 proteins fill in what lies around the CDR3, so the full variable domain reads EPEVTQTPSHQVTQMGQEVILRCVPISNHLYFYWYRQILGQKVEFLVSFYNNEISEKSEIFDDQFSVERPDGSNFTLKIRSTKLEDSAMYFCASSGGVRATEAFFGQGTRLTVV.